The 4 T cell receptor beta chains given below trace back to one sample, sequenced in a study of shared clonotypes between healthy human individuals (dated by TCRdb to the early 2020s). The receptor library was made with the immunoSEQ multiplex PCR assay. This immuneACCESS table, as held by TCRdb, lists in-frame sequences with V and J called but not all clones. Of the missing ones, under half trace to an unresolved V gene in checked studies; the others have no known cause. Within this sample are approximately 2.5 million clones, with 85% to 95% of them counted one time only. The top ten constitute about 0.13% of the sample. The specimen sequenced was naive CD4+ T cells sorted from blood. In the paper's terms, the cell subset or site label means: CD45RA+ positively selected. Receptor source: a man younger than 35 in good health.

This chain links TRBV11-2 with TRBJ2-5; 10 bases fit TRBD2. CDR3 length equals 15 residues. J was trimmed by 4 bases and V by 3 bases; bases with no gene match: 5. The germline V gene encodes CDR1 SGHAT and CDR2 FQNNGV. CDR3 coding DNA: TGTGCCAGCAGCTTTAGCGGGAGGTGGGGAGAGACCCAGTACTTC. This gives the protein CASSFSGRWGETQYF. The entire variable domain, with the rest obtained from reference TRBV11-2 and TRBJ2-5, is as follows: EAGVAQSPRYKIIEKRQSVAFWCNPISGHATLYWYQQILGQGPKLLIQFQNNGVVDDSQLPKDRFSAERLKGVDSTLKIQPAKLEDSAVYLCASSFSGRWGETQYFGPGTRLLVL.

This chain connects TRBV5-1 to TRBJ1-2, with D unclear. The V end was cut by 0 bases, the J end by 7 bases, with 19 bases between. Germline V gene lookup returns CDR1 SGHRS and CDR2 YFSETQ. The CDR3 consists of 16 residues. The DNA for the CDR3 is TGCGCCAGCAGCTTGGCATCTAGCCAGCCCGGCCGTGGCTACACCTTC. Amino acids: CASSLASSQPGRGYTF. Using reference TRBV5-1 and TRBJ1-2 for the parts outside the CDR3, the full variable domain is KAGVTQTPRYLIKTRGQQVTLSCSPISGHRSVSWYQQTPGQGLQFLFEYFSETQRNKGNFPGRFSGRQFSNSRSEMNVSTLELGDSALYLCASSLASSQPGRGYTFGSGTRLTVV.

This chain uses TRBV30 with TRBJ2-7; possibly TRBD1 or TRBD2 for D (5 bases each). V was cut by 0 bases and J by 6 bases, with 15 bases left in between. Germline CDR1 and CDR2: GTSNPN and SVGIG (reference sequence). This CDR3 has 14 residues. DNA of the CDR3: TGTGCCTGGAGTGTACGGGACCCGGGCCGCGAGCAGTACTTC. It translates to CAWSVRDPGREQYF.

The chain recombines TRBV4-1 with TRBJ2-7; TRBD2 is a possible D gene (6 bases). This CDR3 has 16 amino acids. V was pared by 0 bases and J by 3 bases, with 15 bases between. Germline CDR1 MGHRA, CDR2 YSYEKL. CDR3 region: CASSQEPGLGLYEQYF. As DNA, the CDR3 is TGCGCCAGCAGCCAAGAGCCGGGACTCGGACTCTACGAGCAGTACTTC.